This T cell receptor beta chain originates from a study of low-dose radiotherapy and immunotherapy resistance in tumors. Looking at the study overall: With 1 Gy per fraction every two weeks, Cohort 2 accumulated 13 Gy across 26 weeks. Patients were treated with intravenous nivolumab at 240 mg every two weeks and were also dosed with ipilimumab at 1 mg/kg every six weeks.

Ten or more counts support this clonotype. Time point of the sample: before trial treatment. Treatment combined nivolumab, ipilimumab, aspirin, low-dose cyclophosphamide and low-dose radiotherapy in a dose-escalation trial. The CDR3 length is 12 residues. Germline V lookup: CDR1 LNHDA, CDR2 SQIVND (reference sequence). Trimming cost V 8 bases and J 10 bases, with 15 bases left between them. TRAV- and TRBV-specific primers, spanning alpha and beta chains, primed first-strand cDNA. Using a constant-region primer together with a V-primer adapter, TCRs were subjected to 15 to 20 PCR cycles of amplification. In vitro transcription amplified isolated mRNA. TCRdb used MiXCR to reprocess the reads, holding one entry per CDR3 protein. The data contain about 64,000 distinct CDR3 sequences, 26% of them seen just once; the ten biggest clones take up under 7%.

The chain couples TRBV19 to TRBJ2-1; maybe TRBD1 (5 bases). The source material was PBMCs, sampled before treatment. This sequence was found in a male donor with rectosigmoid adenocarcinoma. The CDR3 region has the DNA TGTGCCAGTGGAAGGATTCGACAGGAGCAGTTCTTC. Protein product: CASGRIRQEQFF.